Listed below are T cell receptor beta chains from one sample, sequenced in a study of T-cell memory formation after mild COVID-19. Via MiXCR, TCRdb re-called the 5' RACE reads, giving one row per CDR3 protein. The table records roughly 100,000 distinct CDR3 sequences, over 15% of them present only once. Sequenced material: PBMCs or a T cell subset sorted from them (not recorded which). These receptors came from an adult woman who had mild COVID-19 (a few samples of this study predate the infection). Cell type and time point are not known. CDR3s include the opening cysteine and the closing phenylalanine or tryptophan. Fields, in order: J gene, D gene, clone size, V gene, CDR3 DNA, CDR3 protein. D genes are given only for firm matches. The size entry is marked missing in some rows and otherwise reads once, few, many or a size class.

J gene: TRBJ2-5
D gene: TRBD2
clone size: once
V gene: TRBV6-5
CDR3 DNA: TGTGCCAGCAGTTACGGGACTAGCGCTCAAGAGACCCAGTACTTC
CDR3 protein: CASSYGTSAQETQYF

J gene: TRBJ1-1
D gene: TRBD1
clone size: few
V gene: TRBV18
CDR3 DNA: TGTGCCAGCTCCCCCGGGACAGGGGGCTTCTTGAACACTGAAGCTTTCTTT
CDR3 protein: CASSPGTGGFLNTEAFF

J gene: TRBJ1-1
D gene: TRBD1
clone size: NA
V gene: TRBV7-9
CDR3 DNA: TGTGCCAGCAGCTCAGTCCAGGGGGTTACGACTGAAGCTTTCTTT
CDR3 protein: CASSSVQGVTTEAFF

J gene: TRBJ2-2
D gene: NA
clone size: NA
V gene: TRBV7-6
CDR3 DNA: TGTGCCAGCAGCTTAGAGGCCGGTGGCACCGGGGAGCTGTTTTTT
CDR3 protein: CASSLEAGGTGELFF

J gene: TRBJ2-3
D gene: NA
clone size: NA
V gene: TRBV2
CDR3 DNA: TGTGCCAGCAGTGGGGGGGCAGGGCCATACACAGATACGCAGTATTTT
CDR3 protein: CASSGGAGPYTDTQYF

J gene: TRBJ2-2
D gene: TRBD1
clone size: NA
V gene: TRBV12-3/TRBV12-4
CDR3 DNA: TGTGCCAGCAGTCGTGGGACAGGAGCCGGGGAGCTGTTTTTT
CDR3 protein: CASSRGTGAGELFF

J gene: TRBJ2-1
D gene: NA
clone size: NA
V gene: TRBV30
CDR3 DNA: TGTGCCTGGGGAGTCGGAGCGAACAATGAGCAGTTCTTC
CDR3 protein: CAWGVGANNEQFF

J gene: TRBJ2-7
D gene: TRBD2
clone size: few
V gene: TRBV7-9
CDR3 DNA: TGTGCCAGCAGCCTGATGGCTAGCGGGAGCTACGAGCAGTACTTC
CDR3 protein: CASSLMASGSYEQYF

J gene: TRBJ2-1
D gene: TRBD2
clone size: NA
V gene: TRBV27
CDR3 DNA: TGTGCCAGCAGTTCCGGGACTAGCGTGTACAATGAGCAGTTCTTC
CDR3 protein: CASSSGTSVYNEQFF

J gene: TRBJ2-1
D gene: TRBD2
clone size: NA
V gene: TRBV9
CDR3 DNA: TGTGCCAGCGGTCGGGGGGGAATAGATGAGCAGTTCTTC
CDR3 protein: CASGRGGIDEQFF

J gene: TRBJ2-5
D gene: TRBD1
clone size: few
V gene: TRBV5-1
CDR3 DNA: TGCGCCAGCAGAAACGGACAGGGGGCAACGGAGACCCAGTACTTC
CDR3 protein: CASRNGQGATETQYF